One sample yielded the 9 T cell receptor beta chains listed below, sequenced in a study of early T cells in non-severe SARS-CoV-2 infection. TCRdb reprocessed the 5' RACE reads via MiXCR and lists one record per CDR3 protein. The sample carries approximately 70,000 distinct CDR3 sequences, 9.5% to 15% recorded once. This material consisted of whole blood, taken at baseline. The receptors shown here come from an adult who was a healthcare worker with PCR-confirmed SARS-CoV-2 infection or an uninfected control (not recorded which).

The sample holds a few counts of this clonotype. V and J are TRBV6-6 and TRBJ1-1; D unresolved. The CDR3 contains 11 residues. The germline CDR1 and CDR2 sequences are MNHNY and SVGAGI (reference sequence). The ends were cut back, 2 bases at V and 8 bases at J, with 6 bases in the middle. This CDR3 reads CASSYVREAFF. In nucleotides, the CDR3 is TGTGCCAGCAGTTACGTACGGGAAGCTTTCTTT.

There are a few counts of this clonotype. This rearrangement joins TRBV7-2 to TRBJ2-3; D not certain. Germline lookup yields CDR1 SGHTA and CDR2 FQGNSA. V was trimmed by 3 bases and J by 2 bases, leaving 12 bases between them. The CDR3 length is 15 residues. The CDR3 DNA reads TGTGCCAGCAGCTTGTCAGGCCCCCCCACAGATACGCAGTATTTT. Translated: CASSLSGPPTDTQYF. Full variable domain (missing parts from reference TRBV7-2 and TRBJ2-3): GAGVSQSPSNKVTEKGKDVELRCDPISGHTALYWYRQSLGQGLEFLIYFQGNSAPDKSGLPSDRFSAERTGGSVSTLTIQRTQQEDSAVYLCASSLSGPPTDTQYFGPGTRLTVL.

This clonotype showed up just a few times. This chain uses TRBV7-9 with TRBJ1-1; tentative D call: TRBD1 (6 bases). This CDR3 has 16 residues. V lost 3 bases to trimming and J lost 0 bases, with 14 bases between them. In germline, CDR1 is SEHNR, CDR2 FQNEAQ (reference sequence). CDR3 in amino acids: CASSLGAGTMNTEAFF. CDR3 in DNA: TGTGCCAGCAGCTTGGGGGCAGGGACTATGAACACTGAAGCTTTCTTT.

The chain uses TRBV6-6 and TRBJ2-7; TRBD1 matches at 7 bases. Trimming cost V 7 bases and J 4 bases; bases outside gene matches: 4. This CDR3 region has 12 residues. Per the germline V gene, CDR1 is MNHNY and CDR2 is SVGAGI (reference sequence). CDR3 in amino acids: CASTGTVYEQYF. The CDR3 coding sequence is TGTGCCAGCACCGGGACAGTGTACGAGCAGTACTTC.

This clonotype was recorded at least ten times. The rearrangement joins TRBV20-1 to TRBJ2-6, with D possibly matching TRBD1 (5 bases). The CDR3 sequence is 16 residues long. Trimming removed 0 bases from V and 2 bases from J, with 11 bases in between. The V gene's germline CDR1 is DFQATT and CDR2 SNEGSKA (reference sequence). The CDR3 nucleotides read TGCAGTGCTAGAGAGCCCCAGGGAACTGGGGCCAACGTCCTGACTTTC. This gives the protein CSAREPQGTGANVLTF.

The chain employs TRBV12-3 or TRBV12-4 and TRBJ1-1, with D tentatively TRBD1 (5 bases). V lost 2 bases, J lost 4 bases, and 11 bases lay in between. The CDR3 has 14 amino acids. Here the CDR3 reads CASSLSSGATEAFF. The DNA for the CDR3 is TGTGCCAGCAGTTTAAGTTCCGGGGCCACTGAAGCTTTCTTT.

This chain links TRBV27 with TRBJ2-3; D not certain. Germline V gene data show CDR1 as MNHEY and CDR2 as SMNVEV (reference sequence). This CDR3 region has 14 residues. Trimming took 2 bases from V and 3 from J, leaving 9 bases between them. CDR3: CASSLRLWTDTQYF. In DNA, the CDR3 is TGTGCCAGCAGTTTACGGCTCTGGACAGATACGCAGTATTTT.

The chain has TRBV15 and TRBJ1-6; tentatively, D is TRBD1 (5 bases). V lost 1 base and J 11 bases, leaving 12 bases between the germline ends. The germline CDR1 and CDR2 sequences are LNHNV and YYDKDF (reference sequence). This CDR3 spans 14 amino acids. As DNA, the CDR3 is TGTGCCACCAGCAGAGCAGGGAGAGGGCCACCCCTCCACTTT. This translates into CATSRAGRGPPLHF.

This clonotype has more than one count but fewer than ten. The chain is built from TRBV2 and TRBJ1-1; 8 positions agree with TRBD1. The CDR3 totals 14 residues. Germline values: CDR1 SNHLY, CDR2 FYNNEI. With V trimmed by 4 bases and J by 1 base, 2 bases remained unmatched. CDR3 loop: CASSVGQGNTEAFF. The CDR3 DNA reads TGTGCCAGCAGTGTCGGACAGGGGAACACTGAAGCTTTCTTT.